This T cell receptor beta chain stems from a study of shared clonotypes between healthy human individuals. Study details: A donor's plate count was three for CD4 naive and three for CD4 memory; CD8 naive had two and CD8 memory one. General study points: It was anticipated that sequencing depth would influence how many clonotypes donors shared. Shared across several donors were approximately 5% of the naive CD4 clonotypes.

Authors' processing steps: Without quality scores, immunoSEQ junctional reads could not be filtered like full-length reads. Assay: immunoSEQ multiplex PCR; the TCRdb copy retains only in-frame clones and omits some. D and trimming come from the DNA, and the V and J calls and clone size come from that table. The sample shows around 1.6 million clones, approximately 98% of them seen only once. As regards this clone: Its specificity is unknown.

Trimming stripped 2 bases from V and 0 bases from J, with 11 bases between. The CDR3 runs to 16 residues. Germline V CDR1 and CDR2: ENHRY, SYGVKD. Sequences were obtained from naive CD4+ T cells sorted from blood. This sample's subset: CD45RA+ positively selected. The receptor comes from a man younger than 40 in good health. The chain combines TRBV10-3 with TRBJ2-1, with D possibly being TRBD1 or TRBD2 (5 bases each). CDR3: CAISEMPGSSYNEQFF. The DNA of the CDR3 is TGTGCCATCAGTGAGATGCCAGGGAGCTCCTACAATGAGCAGTTCTTC.